A selection of T cell receptor beta chains follows, all from one sample in a study of long-term antiretroviral therapy in people with HIV. Assay used: immunoSEQ multiplex PCR; TCRdb lists only in-frame clones, some missing. This table holds roughly 6,400 clones, roughly 84% found once. The sample here was unsorted PBMCs, taken 1.1 years after starting antiretroviral therapy. Every receptor here comes from a man aged 35-49 years with HIV. Each CDR3 is given with its conserved first and last residue.

>TRBV2|TRBJ1-4|14
CASNEGDRNEKLFF
>TRBV27|TRBJ2-1|14
CASSSGQGYNEQFF
>TRBV27|TRBJ1-6|15
CASSASWGGNSPLHF
>TRBV4-1|TRBJ2-7|13
CASSPPTQGEQYF
>TRBV18|TRBJ2-3|14
CASSPGPHTDTQYF
>TRBV11-2|TRBJ2-5|18
CASSGTLLAGADGETQYF
>TRBV27|TRBJ2-2|13
CASSPRDPGELFF
>TRBV4-1|TRBJ1-2|16
CASSQGAGQANYGYTF
>TRBV7-9|TRBJ2-4|15
CASSPLGDRENIQYF
>TRBV19|TRBJ1-2|14
CASSAGTYGYGYTF
>TRBV6-1|TRBJ1-2|13
CASSAPGAYGYTF
>TRBV21-1|TRBJ1-5|14
CASSTEDSNQPQHF
>TRBV6-6|TRBJ1-6|15
CASSYSIQGNSPLHF
>TRBV10-2|TRBJ2-3|17
CASSAPGHRTSTDTQYF
>TRBV19|TRBJ2-1|14
CASSIKGAGSGQFF
>TRBV27|TRBJ1-1|13
CASRLDRYTEAFF
>TRBV15|TRBJ1-2|16
CATSSPGTGVNYGYTF
>TRBV6-6|TRBJ1-5|14
CASSFLGGDQPQHF
>TRBV5-1|TRBJ2-2|11
CASSYNGELFF
>TRBV5-1|TRBJ1-1|14
CASSWDRGNTEAFF
>TRBV11-2|TRBJ2-5|13
CASLGTGQETQYF
>TRBV13|TRBJ2-3|17
CASSLEGGGAFTDTQYF
>TRBV30|TRBJ1-3|13
CAWGGGSGNTIYF
>TRBV10-3|TRBJ2-1|14
CAISEGGLNNEQFF
>TRBV10-1|TRBJ1-3|14
CASSDPGMGNTIYF
>TRBV6-5|TRBJ2-3|15
CASTPEGRRADTQYF
>TRBV27|TRBJ1-2|15
CASSLKTGGMVGYTF
>TRBV11-2|TRBJ1-2|14
CASSLVVEDYGYTF
>TRBV6-5|TRBJ2-1|16
CASSYSGGDSYNEQFF
>TRBV2|TRBJ1-1|15
CASRAAFIGNTEAFF
>TRBV4-1|TRBJ2-1|17
CASSQVRVGGDNNEQFF
>TRBV18|TRBJ1-2|14
CASSPEGVPYGYTF
>TRBV27|TRBJ2-3|14
CASSLAGATDTQYF
>TRBV5-6|TRBJ2-7|14
CAGSLNDPSYEQYF
>TRBV27|TRBJ1-2|14
CASSFGPKGYGYTF
>TRBV14|TRBJ2-1|16
CASSQARDRVFDEQFF